The 15 T cell receptor beta chains given below trace back to one sample, sequenced in a study of T cell responses to AZD1222 COVID-19 vaccine. Here immunoSEQ multiplex PCR was the method, and the copy in TCRdb shows in-frame clones only, minus some. The sample lists around 140,000 clones; around nine tenths were seen once. The source was peripheral blood, collected on day 0 of AZD1222 vaccination. These TCRs come from an adult in good health.

This clone was seen once. The rearrangement uses TRBV7-2 and TRBJ2-5; D is possibly TRBD1 (7 bases). Trimming took 5 bases from V and 5 from J, leaving 15 bases between them. The CDR3 totals 14 residues. Per germline, CDR1 SGHTA and CDR2 FQGNSA. CDR3 sequence (DNA): TGTGCCAGCAGCGGAGGGGGCCCTGGGGAGACCCAGTACTTC. It yields the protein CASSGGGPGETQYF.

The V and J genes are TRBV12-3 or TRBV12-4 and TRBJ1-2; D ambiguous. V was shortened by 11 bases and J by 3 bases, with 13 bases between the two germline ends. CDR3 length equals 12 residues. CDR3 amino acids: CAAGPLDYGYTF. The DNA for the CDR3 is TGTGCCGCGGGCCCATTGGACTATGGCTACACCTTC.

V and J are TRBV9 and TRBJ2-3; D gene uncertain. The length of the CDR3 is 15 residues. V lost 0 bases to trimming and J lost 1 base, with 9 bases between them. The germline V gene has CDR1 SGDLS and CDR2 YYNGEE. The DNA of the CDR3 is TGTGCCAGCAGCGTAGGTTCATTAGGCACAGATACGCAGTATTTT. Protein: CASSVGSLGTDTQYF. The variable domain in full, with the rest retrieved from reference TRBV9 and TRBJ2-3, is DSGVTQTPKHLITATGQRVTLRCSPRSGDLSVYWYQQSLDQGLQFLIQYYNGEERAKGNILERFSAQQFPDLHSELNLSSLELGDSALYFCASSVGSLGTDTQYFGPGTRLTVL.

The chain couples TRBV19 to TRBJ1-3; D unresolved. Germline V gene lookup returns CDR1 LNHDA and CDR2 SQIVND (reference sequence). This CDR3 has 12 residues. Deletions cut 8 bases from V and 0 bases from J, with 5 bases between. The CDR3 DNA follows: TGTGCCAGTGGTTTCTCTGGAAACACCATATATTTT. This translates into CASGFSGNTIYF.

This chain joins TRBV28 and TRBJ2-5; TRBD2 aligns across 7 bases. The ends lost 4 bases at V and 9 bases at J; junction bases unmatched: 5. This CDR3 has 12 residues. Germline V CDR1 and CDR2: MDHEN, SYDVKM. The CDR3 loop reads CASSWVGGSQYF. The CDR3 DNA reads TGTGCCAGCAGTTGGGTCGGGGGGTCCCAGTACTTC. The full variable domain, in which reference TRBV28 and TRBJ2-5 provide the parts outside the CDR3, is DVKVTQSSRYLVKRTGEKVFLECVQDMDHENMFWYRQDPGLGLRLIYFSYDVKMKEKGDIPEGYSVSREKKERFSLILESASTNQTSMYLCASSWVGGSQYFGPGTRLLVL.

This chain uses TRBV30 with TRBJ2-7, with D perhaps TRBD2 (8 bases). CDR3 length equals 14 residues. V was cut by 5 bases and J by 4 bases, with 18 bases left in between. Germline values: CDR1 GTSNPN, CDR2 SVGIG (reference sequence). The CDR3 sequence is CAWRGGQGGYEQYF. CDR3 coding DNA: TGTGCCTGGCGCGGGGGGCAGGGGGGATACGAGCAGTACTTC.

The chain joins TRBV5-8 to TRBJ2-2, with D possibly being TRBD1 (6 bases). Trimming took off 4 bases at V and 2 bases at J, with 9 bases between the two ends. The CDR3 contains 14 residues. Germline lookup yields CDR1 SGHTS and CDR2 YDEGEE. Here the CDR3 DNA reads TGTGCCAGCAGCGGACAGCACAACACCGGGGAGCTGTTTTTT. Translating it yields CASSGQHNTGELFF.

The chain uses TRBV5-1 and TRBJ2-7; possible D gene TRBD1, 5 bases. The V gene lost 0 bases and the J gene lost 5 bases, with 12 bases spanning the gap. CDR1 is SGHRS, CDR2 YFSETQ, per germline. The CDR3 contains 14 residues. The CDR3 DNA reads as TGCGCCAGCAGCTTGGAACGCAGGGTGGACGAGCAGTACTTC. This translates into CASSLERRVDEQYF.

Only one count was recorded for this clone. The chain recombines TRBV9 with TRBJ1-4; D is uncertain. Germline lookup yields CDR1 SGDLS and CDR2 YYNGEE. V lost 3 bases and J 7 bases, leaving 13 bases between the germline ends. This CDR3 comprises 14 residues. In DNA, the CDR3 is TGTGCCAGCAGCGGGGGATACGAGGGTGAAAAACTGTTTTTT. Its protein is CASSGGYEGEKLFF.

The CDR3 DNA follows: TGTGCCAGCAGCGTATTTCTAGCGGACACCGGGGAGCTGTTTTTT. It yields the protein CASSVFLADTGELFF. The chain couples TRBV9 to TRBJ2-2, with 7 bases that match TRBD2. Trimming took 1 base from V and 3 from J; bases not matched to a gene: 3. CDR3 length equals 15 residues. Germline V gives CDR1 SGDLS, CDR2 YYNGEE.

The rearrangement joins TRBV11-1 to TRBJ2-1, with D tentatively TRBD1 or TRBD2 (6 bases each). Germline CDR1 reads SGHAT; CDR2 reads FQDESV (reference sequence). Trimming cost V 4 bases and J 6 bases, with 19 bases left between them. The CDR3 has 16 residues. CDR3 coding DNA: TGTGCCAGCAGCTCGTACATCCGGGGGCGATTCAATGAGCAGTTCTTC. It translates to CASSSYIRGRFNEQFF.

Only one count was recorded for this clone. The rearrangement links TRBV10-2 to TRBJ1-2; a possible D gene is TRBD1 (5 bases). There are 13 residues in the CDR3. V was cut by 5 bases and J by 5 bases, with 12 bases left in between. Germline values: CDR1 WSHSY, CDR2 SAAADI. For the CDR3, the DNA is TGCGCCAGCAGTCGAACAGGTGAATATGGCTACACCTTC. Its protein product is CASSRTGEYGYTF.

The chain links TRBV5-1 to TRBJ2-1, with D tentatively TRBD1 (5 bases). With 5 bases removed from V and 0 bases from J, the gap between germline ends came to 12 bases. The CDR3 consists of 15 residues. CDR1 is SGHRS and CDR2 is YFSETQ in the germline V gene. The CDR3, as DNA: TGCGCCAGCAGAGGGGCGGAGAGCTCCTACAATGAGCAGTTCTTC. It specifies CASRGAESSYNEQFF.

The V gene is TRBV27, the J gene TRBJ1-5; D gene unclear. The germline gives CDR1 MNHEY, CDR2 SMNVEV (reference sequence). This CDR3 has 12 amino acids. V lost 3 bases to trimming and J lost 1 base, with 1 base between them. The CDR3 sequence is CASSFSNQPQHF. CDR3 nucleotides: TGTGCCAGCAGTTTCAGCAATCAGCCCCAGCATTTT.

The genes are TRBV24-1 and TRBJ1-5; D unresolved. The CDR3 loop spans 13 amino acids. From germline, CDR1 is KGHDR and CDR2 SFDVKD. V lost 4 bases to trimming and J lost 8 bases, with 11 bases between them. The CDR3 DNA is TGTGCCACCAGTGAATACGGCTGGGAGCCCCAGCATTTT. Amino acids: CATSEYGWEPQHF.